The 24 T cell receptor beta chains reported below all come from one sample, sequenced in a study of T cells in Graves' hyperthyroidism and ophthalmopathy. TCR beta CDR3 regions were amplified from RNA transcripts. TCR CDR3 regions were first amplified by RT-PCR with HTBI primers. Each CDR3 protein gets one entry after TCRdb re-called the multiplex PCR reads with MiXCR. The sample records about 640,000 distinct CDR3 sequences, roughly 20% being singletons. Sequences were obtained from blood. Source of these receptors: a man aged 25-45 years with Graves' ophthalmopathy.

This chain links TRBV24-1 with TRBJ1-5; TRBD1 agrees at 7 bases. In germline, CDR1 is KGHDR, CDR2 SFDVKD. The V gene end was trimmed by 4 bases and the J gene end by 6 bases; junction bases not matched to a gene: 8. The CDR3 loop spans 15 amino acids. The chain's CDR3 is CATSEPRDRSQPQHF. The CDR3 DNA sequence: TGTGCCACCAGTGAGCCCCGGGACAGAAGTCAGCCCCAGCATTTT.

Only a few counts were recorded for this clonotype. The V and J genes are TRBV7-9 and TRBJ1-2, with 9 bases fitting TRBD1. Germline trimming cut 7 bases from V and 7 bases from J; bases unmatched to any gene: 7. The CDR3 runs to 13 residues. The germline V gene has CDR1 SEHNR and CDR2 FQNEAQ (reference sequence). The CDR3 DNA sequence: TGTGCCAGCAATACACAGGGGGCGCCTGGCTACACCTTC. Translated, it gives CASNTQGAPGYTF. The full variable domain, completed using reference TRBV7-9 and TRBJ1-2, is DTGVSQNPRHKITKRGQNVTFRCDPISEHNRLYWYRQTLGQGPEFLTYFQNEAQLEKSRLLSDRFSAERPKGSFSTLEIQRTEQGDSAMYLCASNTQGAPGYTFGSGTRLTVV.

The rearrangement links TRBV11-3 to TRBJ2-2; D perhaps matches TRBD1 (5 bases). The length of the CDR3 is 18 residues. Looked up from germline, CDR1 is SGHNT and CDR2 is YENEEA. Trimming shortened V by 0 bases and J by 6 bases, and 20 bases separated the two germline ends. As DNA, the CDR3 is TGTGCCAGCAGCTTAGATACAGGTCCAACGAGCAAGGCCGGGGAGCTGTTTTTT. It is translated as CASSLDTGPTSKAGELFF.

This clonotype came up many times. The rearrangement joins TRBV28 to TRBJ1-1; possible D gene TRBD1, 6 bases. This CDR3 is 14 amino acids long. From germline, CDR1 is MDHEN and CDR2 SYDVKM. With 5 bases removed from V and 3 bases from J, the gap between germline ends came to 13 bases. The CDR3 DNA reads TGTGCCAGCAGTCGTGGGGGCGAGGACACTGAAGCTTTCTTT. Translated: CASSRGGEDTEAFF.

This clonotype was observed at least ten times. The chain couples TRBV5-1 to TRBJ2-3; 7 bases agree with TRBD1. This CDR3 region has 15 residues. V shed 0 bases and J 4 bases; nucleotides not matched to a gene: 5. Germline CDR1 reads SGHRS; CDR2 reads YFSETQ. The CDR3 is CASSLGQGSADTQYF. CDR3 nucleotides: TGCGCCAGCAGCTTGGGACAGGGATCCGCAGATACGCAGTATTTT.

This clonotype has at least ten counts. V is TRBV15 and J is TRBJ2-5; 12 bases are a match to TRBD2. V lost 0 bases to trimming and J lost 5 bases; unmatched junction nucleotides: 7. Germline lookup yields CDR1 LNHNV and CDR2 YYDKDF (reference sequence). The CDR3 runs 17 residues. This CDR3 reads CATSRDRTSGTGETQYF. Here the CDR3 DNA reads TGTGCCACCAGCAGAGATCGGACTAGCGGGACGGGGGAGACCCAGTACTTC.

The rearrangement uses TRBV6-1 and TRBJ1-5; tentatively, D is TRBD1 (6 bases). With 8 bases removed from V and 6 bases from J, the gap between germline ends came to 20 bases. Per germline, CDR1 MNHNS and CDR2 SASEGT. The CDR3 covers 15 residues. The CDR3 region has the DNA TGTGCCAGCCTTAACCACGGCAGGGGTGGTCAGCCCCAGCATTTT. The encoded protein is CASLNHGRGGQPQHF.

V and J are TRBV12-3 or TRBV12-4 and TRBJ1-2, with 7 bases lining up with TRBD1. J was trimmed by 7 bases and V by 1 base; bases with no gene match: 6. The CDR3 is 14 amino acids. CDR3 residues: CASSLEGAVSGYTF. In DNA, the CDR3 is TGTGCCAGCAGTTTAGAGGGGGCAGTCTCTGGCTACACCTTC.

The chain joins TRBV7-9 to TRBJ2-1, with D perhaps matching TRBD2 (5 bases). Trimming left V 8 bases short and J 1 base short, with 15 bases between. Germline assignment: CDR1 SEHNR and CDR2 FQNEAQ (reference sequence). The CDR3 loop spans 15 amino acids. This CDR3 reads CASGRNTGSYNEQFF. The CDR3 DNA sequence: TGTGCCAGCGGCCGAAACACGGGGTCCTACAATGAGCAGTTCTTC.

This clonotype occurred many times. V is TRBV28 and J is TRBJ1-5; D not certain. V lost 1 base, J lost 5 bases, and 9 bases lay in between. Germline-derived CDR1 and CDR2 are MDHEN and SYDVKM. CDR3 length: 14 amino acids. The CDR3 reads CASSLSGKHQPQHF. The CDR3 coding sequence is TGTGCCAGCAGTTTATCCGGGAAACATCAGCCCCAGCATTTT.

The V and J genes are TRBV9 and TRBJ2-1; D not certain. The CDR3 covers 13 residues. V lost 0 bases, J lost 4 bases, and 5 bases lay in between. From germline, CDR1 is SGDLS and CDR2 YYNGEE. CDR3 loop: CASSVDQYNEQFF. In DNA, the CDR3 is TGTGCCAGCAGCGTAGACCAATACAATGAGCAGTTCTTC.

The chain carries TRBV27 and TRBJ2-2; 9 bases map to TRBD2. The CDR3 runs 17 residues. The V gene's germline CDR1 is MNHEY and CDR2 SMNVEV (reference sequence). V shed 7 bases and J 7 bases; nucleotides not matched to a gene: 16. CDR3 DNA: TGTGCCAGCAATCCGGGGGTTGGACTAGCGAGTGTCGGGGAGCTGTTTTTT. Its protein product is CASNPGVGLASVGELFF.

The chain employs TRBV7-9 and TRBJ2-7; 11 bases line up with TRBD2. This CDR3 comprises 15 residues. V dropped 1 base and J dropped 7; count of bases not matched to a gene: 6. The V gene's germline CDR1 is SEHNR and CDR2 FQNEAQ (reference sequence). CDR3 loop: CASSLVASGRQEQYF. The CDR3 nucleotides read TGTGCCAGCAGCTTAGTGGCTAGCGGGAGGCAGGAGCAGTACTTC.

The CDR3 bases are TGTGCCAGCAGAACTATCTCACAGGGTTACCTTAATGAAAAACTGTTTTTT. It is translated as CASRTISQGYLNEKLFF. This sequence joins TRBV28 and TRBJ1-4; tentatively, D is TRBD1 (6 bases). Germline CDR1 MDHEN, CDR2 SYDVKM. The V gene lost 6 bases and the J gene lost 4 bases, with 21 bases spanning the gap. The CDR3 sequence is 17 residues long.

CDR3 loop: CATSLVGGVNSPLHF. In DNA, the CDR3 is TGTGCCACTAGCCTGGTGGGGGGAGTTAATTCACCCCTCCACTTT. V gene TRBV28 combines with J gene TRBJ1-6; D might be TRBD1 (5 bases). The CDR3 consists of 15 residues. V was trimmed by 10 bases and J by 6 bases, leaving 19 bases between them. From germline, CDR1 is MDHEN and CDR2 SYDVKM.

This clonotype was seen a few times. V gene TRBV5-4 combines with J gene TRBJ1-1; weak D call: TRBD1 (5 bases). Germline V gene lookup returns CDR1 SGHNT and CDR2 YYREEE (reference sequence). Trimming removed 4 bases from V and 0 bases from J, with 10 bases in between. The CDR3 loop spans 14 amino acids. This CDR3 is CASSQTTVNTEAFF. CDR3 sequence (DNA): TGTGCCAGCAGCCAGACGACAGTGAACACTGAAGCTTTCTTT.

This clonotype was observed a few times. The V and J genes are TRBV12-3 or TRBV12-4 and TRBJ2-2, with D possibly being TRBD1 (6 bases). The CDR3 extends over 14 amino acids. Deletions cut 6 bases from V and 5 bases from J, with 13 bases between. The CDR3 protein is CASSRDQGTGELFF. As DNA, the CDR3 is TGTGCCAGCAGCCGGGACCAGGGGACCGGGGAGCTGTTTTTT.

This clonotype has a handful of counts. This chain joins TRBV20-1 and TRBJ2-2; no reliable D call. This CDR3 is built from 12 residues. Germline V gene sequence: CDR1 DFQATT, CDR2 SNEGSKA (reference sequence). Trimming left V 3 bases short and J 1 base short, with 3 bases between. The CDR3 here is CSASQNTGELFF. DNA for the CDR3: TGCAGTGCTAGTCAGAACACCGGGGAGCTGTTTTTT.

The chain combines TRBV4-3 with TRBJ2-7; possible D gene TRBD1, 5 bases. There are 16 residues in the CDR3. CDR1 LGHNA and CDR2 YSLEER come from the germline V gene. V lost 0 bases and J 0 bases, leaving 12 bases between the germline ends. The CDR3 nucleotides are TGCGCCAGCAGCCAAGATTATTACAGGAGCTCCTACGAGCAGTACTTC. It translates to CASSQDYYRSSYEQYF.

In nucleotides, the CDR3 is TGTGCCAGTAGTAACCAGCGGACTAACTACGAGCAGTACTTC. Amino acids: CASSNQRTNYEQYF. The chain combines TRBV19 with TRBJ2-7, with a possible D match to TRBD2 (6 bases). With 4 bases removed from V and 3 bases from J, the gap between germline ends came to 13 bases. Per germline, CDR1 LNHDA and CDR2 SQIVND (reference sequence). This CDR3 is 14 amino acids long.

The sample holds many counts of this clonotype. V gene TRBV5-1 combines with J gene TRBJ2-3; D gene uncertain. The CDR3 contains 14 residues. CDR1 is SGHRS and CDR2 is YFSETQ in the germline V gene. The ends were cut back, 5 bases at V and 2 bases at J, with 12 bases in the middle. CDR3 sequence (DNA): TGCGCCAGCAGTTTAGTCGAGAACACAGATACGCAGTATTTT. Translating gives CASSLVENTDTQYF.

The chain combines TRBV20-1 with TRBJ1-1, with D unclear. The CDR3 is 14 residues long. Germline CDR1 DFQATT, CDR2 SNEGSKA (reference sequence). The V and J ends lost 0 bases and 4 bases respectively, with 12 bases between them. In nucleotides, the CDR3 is TGCAGTGCTAGAGAGGCCGGACTGGGCACTGAAGCTTTCTTT. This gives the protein CSAREAGLGTEAFF.

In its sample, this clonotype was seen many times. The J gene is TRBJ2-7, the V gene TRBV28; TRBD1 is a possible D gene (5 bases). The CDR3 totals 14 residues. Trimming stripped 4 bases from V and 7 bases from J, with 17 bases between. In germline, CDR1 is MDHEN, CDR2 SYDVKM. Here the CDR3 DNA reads TGTGCCAGCAGTTCCCAGGGCCCGCTGGGTGAGCAGTACTTC. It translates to CASSSQGPLGEQYF.

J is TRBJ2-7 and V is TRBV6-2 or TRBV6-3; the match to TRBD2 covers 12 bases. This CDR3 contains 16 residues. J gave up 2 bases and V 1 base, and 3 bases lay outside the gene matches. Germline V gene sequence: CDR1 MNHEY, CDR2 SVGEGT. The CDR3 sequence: CASSYYLAGGPYEQYF. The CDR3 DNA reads TGTGCCAGCAGTTACTATCTAGCGGGAGGGCCCTACGAGCAGTACTTC.